Listed here are 22 T cell receptor beta chains from one sample, sequenced in a study of PD-1 blockade in classical Hodgkin lymphoma (dated by TCRdb to between 2020 and 2021). Library generation was performed with the immunoSEQ multiplex PCR assay. The source is immuneACCESS, and TCRdb retained only in-frame sequences with V and J called. Part of the clones is not carried over; for the studies checked, unresolved V genes explain less than half of this, and the remainder is unexplained. The sample table shows 50,000 to 85,000 clones, and 71% are seen once. The ten largest clones capture about 9.1% of the sample. Interpreted using the paper, the time point label stands for: cycle 2 day 1 (C2D1) of nivolumab. Every trial patient had relapsed following autologous stem cell transplantation, and prior brentuximab vedotin exposure was what differed among cohorts A, B and C. Material: peripheral blood mononuclear cells (PBMCs), obtained before the second cycle of nivolumab. The receptors here all came from a human donor with classical Hodgkin lymphoma.

This clone was observed once. The rearrangement uses TRBV4-2 and TRBJ1-2; TRBD1 might be the D (6 bases). This CDR3 is 15 amino acids long. Between the trimmed V and J ends, which lost 1 base and 3 bases, there was a span of 12 bases. Germline V gene sequence: CDR1 LGHNA, CDR2 YNFKEQ. For the CDR3, the DNA is TGTGCCAGCAGCCAAGCCGGGGGGCAGGACTATGGCTACACCTTC. As protein: CASSQAGGQDYGYTF.

V and J are TRBV5-4 and TRBJ2-6; D remains unclear. Germline loops: CDR1 SGHNT, CDR2 YYREEE (reference sequence). The CDR3 contains 15 residues. V lost 5 bases to trimming and J lost 1 base, with 10 bases between them. CDR3 region: CASSVGWSGANVLTF. The CDR3 region has the DNA TGTGCCAGCAGTGTTGGTTGGTCTGGGGCCAACGTCCTGACTTTC. The full variable domain, with the rest looked up from reference TRBV5-4 and TRBJ2-6, is ETGVTQSPTHLIKTRGQQVTLRCSSQSGHNTVSWYQQALGQGPQFIFQYYREEENGRGNFPPRFSGLQFPNYSSELNVNALELDDSALYLCASSVGWSGANVLTFGAGSRLTVL.

The count of this clone is one. The CDR3 loop is CASSEGDTEAFF. The CDR3 DNA sequence: TGTGCCAGCAGCGAGGGGGACACTGAAGCTTTCTTT. The V gene is TRBV9, the J gene TRBJ1-1, with D possibly matching TRBD1 (6 bases). Germline V gene data show CDR1 as SGDLS and CDR2 as YYNGEE. V lost 3 bases to trimming and J lost 3 bases, with 6 bases between them. The CDR3 has 12 amino acids.

The genes are TRBV9 and TRBJ1-3, with D possibly being TRBD1 (6 bases). V lost 3 bases and J 0 bases, leaving 10 bases between the germline ends. The germline V gene encodes CDR1 SGDLS and CDR2 YYNGEE. The CDR3 has 15 amino acids. The CDR3 protein is CASSATGSSGNTIYF. As DNA, the CDR3 is TGTGCCAGCAGCGCAACAGGGAGCTCTGGAAACACCATATATTTT.

J is TRBJ1-5 and V is TRBV14; D gene unclear. The CDR3 spans 13 residues. Germline CDR1 SGHDN, CDR2 FVKESK. The ends were cut back, 4 bases at V and 4 bases at J, with 8 bases in the middle. CDR3 loop: CASSLTGNQPQHF. CDR3 sequence (DNA): TGTGCCAGCAGCCTGACTGGGAATCAGCCCCAGCATTTT.

The chain recombines TRBV2 with TRBJ2-7, with D unresolved. V shed 2 bases and J shed 7 bases, with 18 bases lying between them. Germline CDR1 SNHLY, CDR2 FYNNEI. The CDR3 runs to 15 residues. The CDR3 is CASSESPTYLLEQYF. The CDR3, as DNA: TGTGCCAGCAGTGAATCCCCGACATACCTCTTAGAGCAGTACTTC.

At least ten counts were recorded for this clone. This chain uses TRBV6-1 with TRBJ1-4; maybe TRBD1 (5 bases). The CDR3 extends over 13 amino acids. The V gene lost 7 bases and the J gene lost 4 bases, with 10 bases spanning the gap. Germline loops: CDR1 MNHNS, CDR2 SASEGT. CDR3 region: CASINRLNEKLFF. The CDR3 DNA reads TGTGCCAGCATAAACAGGCTTAATGAAAAACTGTTTTTT.

The V and J genes are TRBV2 and TRBJ1-2; D is possibly TRBD1 (6 bases). The CDR3 is 14 residues long. Germline V gene lookup returns CDR1 SNHLY and CDR2 FYNNEI. V was pared by 7 bases and J by 4 bases, with 16 bases between. The CDR3: CASTDRGTPYGYTF. Here the CDR3 DNA reads TGTGCCAGCACGGACCGAGGGACACCCTATGGCTACACCTTC.

This chain uses TRBV28 with TRBJ2-5; the D gene is possibly TRBD1 (5 bases). Germline CDR1 MDHEN, CDR2 SYDVKM. V dropped 8 bases and J dropped 3 bases, with 13 bases sitting between them. The length of the CDR3 is 13 residues. The CDR3 region has the DNA TGTGCCAGCTCGACAGTGGGCAAAGAGACCCAGTACTTC. This sequence encodes CASSTVGKETQYF.

The chain combines TRBV11-2 with TRBJ2-7; 10 nucleotides line up with TRBD1. V shed 5 bases, J shed 0 bases, and the junction held 4 bases outside the gene matches. The CDR3 is 15 amino acids. Germline CDR1 is SGHAT and CDR2 is FQNNGV. CDR3 in DNA: TGTGCCAGCAGCCTCGGACAGGGGGGCTCCTACGAGCAGTACTTC. Residues: CASSLGQGGSYEQYF.

This clone was found a few times. This chain uses TRBV7-9 with TRBJ2-1, with D unresolved. Germline V gene lookup returns CDR1 SEHNR and CDR2 FQNEAQ (reference sequence). The CDR3 totals 12 residues. V was trimmed by 0 bases and J by 8 bases, leaving 5 bases between them. The CDR3 is CASSLAGYEQFF. In DNA form, the CDR3 reads TGTGCCAGCAGCTTAGCGGGGTATGAGCAGTTCTTC. The full variable domain, with the rest looked up from reference TRBV7-9 and TRBJ2-1, is DTGVSQNPRHKITKRGQNVTFRCDPISEHNRLYWYRQTLGQGPEFLTYFQNEAQLEKSRLLSDRFSAERPKGSFSTLEIQRTEQGDSAMYLCASSLAGYEQFFGPGTRLTVL.

The CDR3 nucleotides read TGTGCCAGCAGCTTAGGACAGGGAATTAAGGGCCAAGAGACCCAGTACTTC. It translates to CASSLGQGIKGQETQYF. The chain carries TRBV7-9 and TRBJ2-5; 7 positions match TRBD1. Trimming at V came to 1 base and at J to 1 base, leaving 9 bases not matched to a gene. The CDR3 spans 17 residues. Germline values: CDR1 SEHNR, CDR2 FQNEAQ (reference sequence).

The V and J genes are TRBV21-1 and TRBJ1-2. TRBV21-1 is termed a pseudogene. The CDR3 consists of 11 residues. CDR3 nucleotide sequence: TGTGCCAGCAGCAAAGAAGGTGGCTACACCTTC. Translated, it gives CASSKEGGYTF.

This clone was observed a single time. CDR3 nucleotides: TGTGCCAGCAGCGTAGATGGAGGGGCGAACACTGAAGCTTTCTTT. Translation gives CASSVDGGANTEAFF. The chain uses TRBV9 and TRBJ1-1, with D tentatively TRBD1 (5 bases). Between the trimmed V and J ends, which lost 0 bases and 1 base, there was a span of 10 bases. The CDR3 has 15 amino acids. Germline V gives CDR1 SGDLS, CDR2 YYNGEE.

The CDR3 spells CASSFPGTENQPQHF. CDR3 bases: TGTGCCAGCAGCTTCCCCGGGACTGAGAATCAGCCCCAGCATTTT. The chain is built from TRBV5-8 and TRBJ1-5; D is possibly TRBD1 (5 bases). There are 15 residues in the CDR3. The germline V gene encodes CDR1 SGHTS and CDR2 YDEGEE. Trimming took 2 bases from V and 4 from J, leaving 13 bases between them.

The rearrangement joins TRBV7-3 to TRBJ1-2, with D unclear. Germline values: CDR1 SGHTA, CDR2 FQGTGA. The ends were cut back, 3 bases at V and 8 bases at J, with 13 bases in the middle. This CDR3 comprises 13 residues. CDR3 loop: CASSFGALEGYTF. For the CDR3, the DNA is TGTGCCAGCAGCTTCGGTGCTCTCGAAGGCTACACCTTC.

About this clone: Other DNA sequences of this sample code for an identical CDR3. This rearrangement joins TRBV5-1 to TRBJ2-1; TRBD1 matches at 10 bases. Looked up from germline, CDR1 is SGHRS and CDR2 is YFSETQ. The CDR3 length is 15 residues. V lost 2 bases to trimming and J lost 6 bases; unmatched junction nucleotides: 5. The DNA for the CDR3 is TGCGCCAGCAGCTTCCGGGACAGGGGTTCCAATGAGCAGTTCTTC. Residues: CASSFRDRGSNEQFF.

The chain is built from TRBV6-1 and TRBJ1-2, with D perhaps TRBD1 (6 bases). Per the germline V gene, CDR1 is MNHNS and CDR2 is SASEGT. This CDR3 is built from 14 residues. Trimming cost V 6 bases and J 4 bases, with 15 bases left between them. CDR3 coding DNA: TGTGCCAGCAGCCCCCTCCAGGGGAGCTATGGCTACACCTTC. The encoded protein is CASSPLQGSYGYTF.

This clone appeared a single time. V and J are TRBV5-6 and TRBJ2-3; unclear D gene. The germline V gene has CDR1 SGHDT and CDR2 YYEEEE. V gave up 0 bases and J gave up 0 bases, with 5 bases separating them. The CDR3 sequence is 14 residues long. As DNA, the CDR3 is TGTGCCAGCAGCTTGGGGGTGAGCACAGATACGCAGTATTTT. The encoded protein is CASSLGVSTDTQYF.

The gene calls are TRBV4-1 and TRBJ1-3, with a tentative D call TRBD1 (5 bases). The length of the CDR3 is 17 residues. Deletions cut 0 bases from V and 7 bases from J, with 19 bases between. CDR1 and CDR2 from the germline V gene are MGHRA and YSYEKL. For the CDR3, the DNA is TGCGCCAGCAGCCAAGAAGGGACCTCGGGTGGCTGGAACACCATATATTTT. This gives the protein CASSQEGTSGGWNTIYF.

This clone was counted between two and nine times. V and J are TRBV19 and TRBJ2-7; TRBD1 matches at 11 bases. J lost 2 bases, V lost 5 bases, and 5 bases had no gene match. From germline, CDR1 is LNHDA and CDR2 SQIVND (reference sequence). This CDR3 has 15 amino acids. The CDR3 loop is CASSVPGQGAYEQYF. In DNA, the CDR3 is TGTGCCAGTAGTGTTCCGGGACAGGGGGCCTACGAGCAGTACTTC.

The rearrangement joins TRBV19 to TRBJ1-2; TRBD1 matches at 7 bases. The trim removed 4 bases at V and 3 bases at J, leaving 11 bases unmatched. CDR1 is LNHDA, CDR2 SQIVND, per germline (reference sequence). The CDR3 consists of 16 residues. The CDR3 DNA is TGTGCCAGTAGTACCCTTGGACAGGAGTTATACTATGGCTACACCTTC. Its protein is CASSTLGQELYYGYTF.